The 3 T cell receptor beta chains below come from one sample, sequenced in a study of cytomegalovirus exposure and HLA in healthy donors. With 60 Vbeta and 13 Jbeta primers, the PCR was carried out. Here immunoSEQ multiplex PCR was the method, and the copy in TCRdb shows in-frame clones only, minus some. The sample has roughly 130,000 clones; approximately 81% are singletons. The material sequenced was PBMCs. The source is a man younger than 30 in good health and CMV-seronegative.

J is TRBJ1-2 and V is TRBV25-1; 7 positions match TRBD1. The ends lost 4 bases at V and 7 bases at J; junction bases unmatched: 3. The CDR3 runs 12 residues. Germline values: CDR1 MGHDK, CDR2 SYGVNS. This chain's CDR3 is CASSGQGRGYTF. The CDR3 DNA reads as TGTGCCAGCAGTGGACAGGGTCGTGGCTACACCTTC.

The chain is built from TRBV18 and TRBJ2-1; 10 bases fit TRBD2. The germline gives CDR1 KGHSH, CDR2 LQKENI. There are 16 residues in the CDR3. J gave up 3 bases and V 0 bases, and 2 bases lay outside the gene matches. CDR3 sequence reads: CASSPPGTSVYNEQFF. The CDR3 DNA reads as TGTGCCAGCTCACCACCCGGGACTAGCGTCTACAATGAGCAGTTCTTC.

This chain uses TRBV5-1 with TRBJ2-1; no definite D call. The germline V gene has CDR1 SGHRS and CDR2 YFSETQ. V was shortened by 0 bases and J by 4 bases, with 14 bases between the two germline ends. The CDR3 is made up of 16 amino acids. The CDR3 protein is CASSLAQRLPYNEQFF. The CDR3 nucleotides are TGCGCCAGCAGCTTGGCTCAGCGTTTACCTTACAATGAGCAGTTCTTC.